This TCR beta chain was sequenced for a study of human T cells and chemical hapten exposure. V gave up 3 bases and J gave up 5 bases, with 7 bases separating them. From germline, CDR1 is SGHVS and CDR2 FQNEAQ. There are 13 residues in the CDR3. This clonotype was detected many times. TCRdb recomputed calls from the RACE reads with MiXCR, one row per CDR3 protein. Among some 60,000 distinct CDR3 sequences, 11% were seen once, and the ten largest hold 3% to 4.5%. Time point in this sample: pre-sensitization, week 0. Treatment defined: therapeutic diphenylcyclopropenone sensitization with weekly scalp DPC.

The input for sequencing was whole blood, taken in connection with sensitization to the hapten diphenylcyclopropenone (DPC). The chain uses TRBV7-8 and TRBJ2-2, with a possible D match to TRBD2 (6 bases). The source of this sequence is a woman between 35 and 50 years old with alopecia areata. Some clones in this sample may be carry-over from other donors' samples. CDR3 residues: CASSLGGTGELFF. CDR3 nucleotide sequence: TGTGCCAGCAGCTTGGGAGGAACCGGGGAGCTGTTTTTT.